This T cell receptor (beta chain) stems from a study of blood T cell repertoires in COVID-19. Whole-study context: The origin of the acute and convalescent COVID-19 samples was the United States, Italy and Spain. The analysed material was cDNA or gDNA that came from T cells, B-cell-depleted T cells, or PBMCs.

The CDR3 extends over 13 amino acids. V lost 4 bases and J lost 14; bases outside the gene matches: 12. Germline assignment: CDR1 SGHTA and CDR2 FQGNSA. Original processing notes: Amplification of reference gene primers provided the estimated nucleated cell counts. Assay: immunoSEQ multiplex PCR; the TCRdb copy retains only in-frame clones and omits some. D and trimming were read from the DNA, whereas the V and J calls and clone size are those reported in that table. The repertoire includes 130,000 to 150,000 clones, around nine tenths of them detected once, and 3.5% to 5.5% sits in the top ten. Sequenced sample: peripheral blood. The rearrangement links TRBV7-2 to TRBJ2-3; 7 nucleotides align to TRBD2. The clonotype originates from a woman between 35 and 50 years old with acute or convalescent COVID-19. The CDR3, as DNA: TGTGCCAGCAGCTCCCCGGGAGCGGGGCCTTGGTATTTT. This codes for CASSSPGAGPWYF.